This entry lists 29 T cell receptor beta chains sequenced from one sample in a study of blood T cell repertoires in COVID-19. Measured with immunoSEQ multiplex PCR; TCRdb has only the in-frame clones, and not every one. Here the sample spans 40,000 to 50,000 clones, about 85% being singletons. Specimen: peripheral blood. These receptors were collected from a human donor in a cohort sampled during active COVID-19.

The chain links TRBV10-2 to TRBJ2-5, with D perhaps TRBD1 (5 bases). The V and J ends lost 4 bases and 1 base respectively, with 13 bases between them. Looked up from germline, CDR1 is WSHSY and CDR2 is SAAADI. The CDR3 sequence is 15 residues long. The chain's CDR3 is CASSVRTGAQETQYF. As DNA, the CDR3 is TGCGCCAGCAGTGTAAGAACTGGGGCCCAAGAGACCCAGTACTTC.

V is TRBV5-1 and J is TRBJ2-1; D is undetermined. CDR3 length: 10 residues. The V and J ends lost 5 bases and 8 bases respectively, with 5 bases between them. Germline CDR1 reads SGHRS; CDR2 reads YFSETQ. The CDR3 region has the DNA TGCGCCAGCAGAGGAGATGAGCAGTTCTTC. Its protein product is CASRGDEQFF.

The sample holds a few counts of this clone. The gene calls are TRBV19 and TRBJ1-5; no clear D. CDR1 and CDR2 from the germline V gene are LNHDA and SQIVND (reference sequence). V was trimmed by 0 bases and J by 7 bases, leaving 13 bases between them. The CDR3 has 15 amino acids. For the CDR3, the DNA is TGTGCCAGTAGTATAGATGGGAGGGCATGGCAGCCCCAGCATTTT. Protein sequence: CASSIDGRAWQPQHF.

The chain combines TRBV19 with TRBJ1-5; D perhaps matches TRBD1 (6 bases). V shed 4 bases and J shed 0 bases, with 19 bases lying between them. Germline V gene sequence: CDR1 LNHDA, CDR2 SQIVND (reference sequence). There are 18 residues in the CDR3. Here the CDR3 reads CASSRRGGPQASNQPQHF. The CDR3 nucleotides are TGTGCCAGTAGTAGACGCGGGGGCCCGCAGGCTAGCAATCAGCCCCAGCATTTT.

J is TRBJ2-1 and V is TRBV27, with 7 bases that match TRBD2. CDR1 is MNHEY and CDR2 is SMNVEV in the germline V gene (reference sequence). V lost 5 bases and J lost 7; bases outside the gene matches: 14. This CDR3 contains 16 residues. This CDR3 reads CASSNLGGGSRNEQFF. CDR3 bases: TGTGCCAGCAGTAATTTGGGCGGGGGAAGTAGAAATGAGCAGTTCTTC.

The genes are TRBV19 and TRBJ2-1; the match to TRBD2 covers 14 bases. This CDR3 has 16 residues. J was trimmed by 5 bases and V by 5 bases; bases with no gene match: 5. Germline loops: CDR1 LNHDA, CDR2 SQIVND (reference sequence). The CDR3 here is CASSEGLAGGNNEQFF. The CDR3 region has the DNA TGTGCCAGTAGTGAAGGACTAGCGGGAGGAAACAATGAGCAGTTCTTC.

V is TRBV6-2 or TRBV6-3 and J is TRBJ1-1; tentative D call: TRBD1 (5 bases). V gave up 2 bases and J gave up 1 base, with 20 bases separating them. The germline V gene encodes CDR1 MNHEY and CDR2 SVGEGT. This CDR3 contains 18 residues. The CDR3 protein is CASSYRQGGSYPNTEAFF. CDR3 coding DNA: TGTGCCAGCAGTTACCGGCAGGGAGGTTCTTATCCGAACACTGAAGCTTTCTTT.

This sequence joins TRBV10-3 and TRBJ2-1; TRBD2 is a possible D gene (6 bases). V lost 6 bases and J lost 4, with 16 bases in between. This CDR3 has 15 amino acids. Germline CDR1 ENHRY, CDR2 SYGVKD. The chain's CDR3 is CAIRGRDSPYNEQFF. The CDR3 coding sequence is TGTGCCATCAGGGGCCGGGACTCCCCTTACAATGAGCAGTTCTTC.

V and J are TRBV6-5 and TRBJ2-1; TRBD1 matches 7 bases. V shed 4 bases and J 2 bases; nucleotides not matched to a gene: 5. Germline V lookup: CDR1 MNHEY, CDR2 SVGAGI. This CDR3 has 15 amino acids. The CDR3 DNA is TGTGCCAGCAGTTCCCGACAGGGCCCCTACAATGAGCAGTTCTTC. Translated: CASSSRQGPYNEQFF.

This chain joins TRBV5-8 and TRBJ2-1, with 9 bases matching TRBD2. V trimming: 2 bases; J trimming: 0 bases; junction bases outside the gene matches: 0. From germline, CDR1 is SGHTS and CDR2 YDEGEE. CDR3 size: 15 residues. This CDR3 reads CASSFSGSSYNEQFF. The CDR3 DNA reads TGTGCCAGCAGCTTTAGCGGGAGCTCCTACAATGAGCAGTTCTTC.

This clone was seen only once. The chain carries TRBV2 and TRBJ2-3; maybe TRBD1 (6 bases). V shed 6 bases and J shed 11 bases, with 15 bases lying between them. The CDR3 spans 12 residues. Germline V lookup: CDR1 SNHLY, CDR2 FYNNEI. CDR3 sequence reads: CASSDDRPGQYF. In nucleotides, the CDR3 is TGTGCCAGCAGCGATGACAGGCCCGGGCAGTATTTT.

V is TRBV18 and J is TRBJ2-5; 7 bases match TRBD1. The CDR3 is 14 residues long. The germline V gene encodes CDR1 KGHSH and CDR2 LQKENI. J was trimmed by 4 bases and V by 0 bases; bases with no gene match: 2. The CDR3 bases are TGTGCCAGCTCACCACCGAGACAGGGAGAGACCCAGTACTTC. As protein: CASSPPRQGETQYF.

V is TRBV19 and J is TRBJ1-2; perhaps TRBD1 as D (5 bases). Trimming shortened V by 7 bases and J by 4 bases, and 13 bases separated the two germline ends. Germline V gene lookup returns CDR1 LNHDA and CDR2 SQIVND (reference sequence). This CDR3 comprises 13 residues. CDR3 nucleotide sequence: TGTGCCAGTACCTCCCCAGGGATCTATGGCTACACCTTC. Translating gives CASTSPGIYGYTF.

The rearrangement uses TRBV7-9 and TRBJ1-3, with D unresolved. V was clipped by 5 bases and J by 0 bases, with 17 bases between them. The CDR3 consists of 17 residues. Germline CDR1 reads SEHNR; CDR2 reads FQNEAQ (reference sequence). The CDR3 here is CASSPPTQLYSGNTIYF. The CDR3 nucleotides are TGTGCCAGCAGCCCGCCGACACAGCTATACTCTGGAAACACCATATATTTT.

V is TRBV28 and J is TRBJ1-3, with a tentative D call TRBD1 (6 bases). The V gene's germline CDR1 is MDHEN and CDR2 SYDVKM. This CDR3 is 14 amino acids long. The V end lost 8 bases, the J end lost 0 bases, and 11 bases lay between the germline ends. The chain's CDR3 is CASDRSSSGNTIYF. Here the CDR3 DNA reads TGTGCCAGCGACAGGTCCAGCTCTGGAAACACCATATATTTT. Together with reference TRBV28 and TRBJ1-3, the CDR3 gives the full variable domain: DVKVTQSSRYLVKRTGEKVFLECVQDMDHENMFWYRQDPGLGLRLIYFSYDVKMKEKGDIPEGYSVSREKKERFSLILESASTNQTSMYLCASDRSSSGNTIYFGEGSWLTVV.

The V call is TRBV19, the J call TRBJ1-1, with a tentative D call TRBD1 (5 bases). Trimming stripped 5 bases from V and 2 bases from J, with 12 bases between. The CDR3 loop spans 14 amino acids. Germline V gives CDR1 LNHDA, CDR2 SQIVND (reference sequence). This CDR3 is CASSSQVPNTEAFF. Written as DNA, the CDR3 is TGTGCCAGTAGTTCACAGGTACCTAACACTGAAGCTTTCTTT.

The chain joins TRBV14 to TRBJ2-5; 10 nucleotides agree with TRBD2. The CDR3 spans 17 residues. V lost 5 bases to trimming and J lost 2 bases; unmatched junction nucleotides: 11. Germline CDR1 SGHDN, CDR2 FVKESK. The CDR3 is CASSSQLPTSGQETQYF. DNA of the CDR3: TGTGCCAGCAGCTCACAACTGCCGACTAGCGGGCAAGAGACCCAGTACTTC.

The chain joins TRBV18 to TRBJ1-1; 10 bases line up with TRBD1. The CDR3 totals 14 residues. V trimming: 3 bases; J trimming: 5 bases; junction bases outside the gene matches: 3. From germline, CDR1 is KGHSH and CDR2 LQKENI. CDR3 sequence (DNA): TGTGCCAGCTCACCTGACAGGGGGCGGACTGAAGCTTTCTTT. As protein: CASSPDRGRTEAFF. The full variable domain, with the rest looked up from reference TRBV18 and TRBJ1-1, is NAGVMQNPRHLVRRRGQEARLRCSPMKGHSHVYWYRQLPEEGLKFMVYLQKENIIDESGMPKERFSAEFPKEGPSILRIQQVVRGDSAAYFCASSPDRGRTEAFFGQGTRLTVV.

This chain links TRBV5-1 with TRBJ2-1; D remains unclear. Germline V gene sequence: CDR1 SGHRS, CDR2 YFSETQ. V was pared by 2 bases and J by 8 bases, with 11 bases between. The CDR3 has 13 amino acids. CDR3 DNA sequence: TGCGCCAGCAGCTTAGGTAGCTTCGATGAGCAGTTCTTC. This sequence encodes CASSLGSFDEQFF.

DNA of the CDR3: TGTGCCAGTAGTATAGTCGCAAGCTCGGGCTATGGCTACACCTTC. This translates into CASSIVASSGYGYTF. The rearrangement links TRBV19 to TRBJ1-2; D gene ambiguous. V was cut by 1 base and J by 4 bases, with 13 bases left in between. Germline V gene data show CDR1 as LNHDA and CDR2 as SQIVND (reference sequence). The CDR3 consists of 15 residues.

This clone was observed a single time. This chain uses TRBV15 with TRBJ2-3, with a weak D call TRBD2 (5 bases). Trimming stripped 0 bases from V and 7 bases from J, with 17 bases between. Germline values: CDR1 LNHNV, CDR2 YYDKDF (reference sequence). The CDR3 contains 16 residues. CDR3: CATSREVAGGGYTQYF. CDR3 coding DNA: TGTGCCACCAGCAGAGAAGTGGCGGGTGGAGGTTATACGCAGTATTTT.

The CDR3, as DNA: TGTGCCAGCAGCCAAGAAGGGGGGGCGCGTTCATGGGGCTACACCTTC. Protein sequence: CASSQEGGARSWGYTF. The gene calls are TRBV3-1 (or the pseudogene TRBV3-2) and TRBJ1-2; D may be TRBD1 (6 bases). This CDR3 comprises 16 residues. V was cut by 0 bases and J by 8 bases, with 19 bases left in between. The germline V gene has CDR1 LGHDT and CDR2 YNNKEL (reference sequence).

The rearrangement links TRBV19 to TRBJ1-5; D is ambiguous. Trimming shortened V by 3 bases and J by 7 bases, and 13 bases separated the two germline ends. The germline V gene has CDR1 LNHDA and CDR2 SQIVND (reference sequence). The length of the CDR3 is 14 residues. The CDR3 region has the DNA TGTGCCAGTAGTATTGCGGGGATCAGGCAGCCCCAGCATTTT. As protein: CASSIAGIRQPQHF.

The rearrangement links TRBV5-5 to TRBJ1-5, with TRBD1 matching 7 bases. CDR3 size: 14 residues. The V and J ends lost 4 bases and 5 bases, in that order; junction bases with no gene match: 6. Germline lookup yields CDR1 SGHKS and CDR2 YYEKEE (reference sequence). CDR3 loop: CASSGGQLYQPQHF. In DNA form, the CDR3 reads TGTGCCAGCAGCGGGGGACAGCTTTATCAGCCCCAGCATTTT.

The chain joins TRBV19 to TRBJ1-2; D gene unclear. The CDR3 sequence is 13 residues long. Trimming left V 6 bases short and J 5 bases short, with 13 bases between. Germline values: CDR1 LNHDA, CDR2 SQIVND (reference sequence). The CDR3 coding sequence is TGTGCCAGTAGACATGGAGGGAGATATGGCTACACCTTC. Translating gives CASRHGGRYGYTF.

The chain joins TRBV7-9 to TRBJ1-3; D is undetermined. The germline V and J ends were trimmed by 1 base and 3 bases, with 7 bases remaining between them. The CDR3 extends over 14 amino acids. Germline CDR1 SEHNR, CDR2 FQNEAQ (reference sequence). CDR3 bases: TGTGCCAGCAGCTTAGACAGCCGTGGAAACACCATATATTTT. Translated: CASSLDSRGNTIYF.

The V call is TRBV4-1, the J call TRBJ2-7; D might be TRBD1 (5 bases). Germline V gene data show CDR1 as MGHRA and CDR2 as YSYEKL. V gave up 1 base and J gave up 7 bases, with 11 bases separating them. The CDR3 covers 13 residues. Here the CDR3 reads CASSQGHDREQYF. CDR3 DNA: TGCGCCAGCAGCCAAGGCCATGACAGAGAGCAGTACTTC.

CDR3: CASSRSRAAGGTEAFF. The CDR3, as DNA: TGTGCCAGCTCTCGATCCCGGGCAGCCGGGGGGACTGAAGCTTTCTTT. This sequence joins TRBV18 and TRBJ1-1; a possible D gene is TRBD1 (5 bases). CDR3 length equals 16 residues. Germline V gene data show CDR1 as KGHSH and CDR2 as LQKENI. V shed 6 bases and J shed 5 bases, with 22 bases lying between them.

This clone was seen once. The chain couples TRBV28 to TRBJ1-3; D not certain. V lost 4 bases and J lost 2, with 3 bases in between. The CDR3 has 12 residues. Germline loops: CDR1 MDHEN, CDR2 SYDVKM. CDR3 DNA sequence: TGTGCCAGCAGTTCGGCTGGAAACACCATATATTTT. This translates into CASSSAGNTIYF. The complete variable domain, with remaining parts taken from reference TRBV28 and TRBJ1-3, reads DVKVTQSSRYLVKRTGEKVFLECVQDMDHENMFWYRQDPGLGLRLIYFSYDVKMKEKGDIPEGYSVSREKKERFSLILESASTNQTSMYLCASSSAGNTIYFGEGSWLTVV.